This is a list of T cell receptor beta chains from one sample in a study of T cells of healthy individuals. TCRdb recomputed calls from the 5' RACE reads with MiXCR, one row per CDR3 protein. Among 60,000 to 75,000 distinct CDR3 sequences listed, 16% were seen once. The origin of the receptors is a human donor in good health. CDR3s include the opening cysteine and the closing phenylalanine or tryptophan. Each record gives: V gene, CDR3 protein.

TRBV15	CATSRDPGAGYEQYF
TRBV15	CATSRDGESRPEQYF
TRBV5-1	CASSLGGRVNGANVLTF
TRBV19	CASAPGLAGGTEQFF
TRBV12-3/TRBV12-4	CASSLIGRNEQFF
TRBV18	CASSPRSTGGETQYF
TRBV12-3/TRBV12-4	CASSPTGLTGELFF
TRBV9	CASSVVGAGETQYF
TRBV5-1	CASSFEILNTEAFF
TRBV7-9	CASSLAGSGETQYF
TRBV7-9	CASSLGLSKDGELFF
TRBV12-3/TRBV12-4	CASYFTDTQYF
TRBV10-3	CAISEGLDRKSGELFF
TRBV7-2	CASSLEAGGTYNEQFF
TRBV6-6	CASSQGKGNIQYF
TRBV6-1	CASSITGEGVEAFF
TRBV7-9	CASSFRDRMAYGYTF
TRBV6-5	CASSLKLFSGNTIYF
TRBV19	CAARPGLNTEAFF
TRBV12-5	CASGSTSGNEQFF
TRBV7-9	CASSLDGQSYQPQHF
TRBV6-5	CASSTGQGGRQPQHF
TRBV5-1	CASSGLASYNEQFF
TRBV7-8	CASSLGGASGYTF
TRBV5-1	CASSFGQDFYNEQFF
TRBV12-5	CASGFGGPGGYTF
TRBV29-1	CSSNQGAGYGYTF
TRBV29-1	CSGRQGNEQYF
TRBV5-1	CASRRQASTDTQYF
TRBV10-3	CAISESGGGYQPQHF
TRBV5-6	CARSWGVRQFYEQYF
TRBV7-3	CASSKGHQSTEAFF
TRBV9	CASTTQRGGLPGELFF
TRBV7-9	CASSFMPKDTEAFF
TRBV7-8	CASSSTRVQETQYF
TRBV6-5	CASGPLGEQYF
TRBV5-1	CASSLGQGSDTQYF
TRBV4-1	CASSQDNGGGPTDTQYF
TRBV20-1	CSARAAVGNTEAFF
TRBV3-1	CASRERSNTGELFF
TRBV18	CASSPPKTPSTDTQYF
TRBV12-3/TRBV12-4	CASSLGTAAQPQHF
TRBV19	CASSTTGPPAYEQYF
TRBV20-1	CSAKVRVGTGLAGVGYNEQFF
TRBV6-1	CASRPTGSGNYGYTF
TRBV2	CASSEGPGLAWGGYEQYF
TRBV7-6	CASSLVVASDTQYF
TRBV4-2	CASSQDLTGGLDNEQFF
TRBV10-1	CASSEAQAGNTIYF
TRBV6-4	CASSVAGLTDTQYF
TRBV7-3	CASSLRGLATGDTQYF